This T cell receptor (beta chain) was captured in a study of blood T cell repertoires in COVID-19. At the level of the study: PBMCs, B-cell-depleted T cells, or T cells were the source of the cDNA or gDNA that made up the material.

There are 15 residues in the CDR3. Germline V lookup: CDR1 MNHEY, CDR2 SMNVEV (reference sequence). Germline trimming cut 2 bases from V and 9 bases from J; bases unmatched to any gene: 5. This table comes from immunoSEQ multiplex PCR, and its TCRdb copy is limited to in-frame clones, with some not included. The sample shows 120,000 or so clones, about 75% of them seen only once. This chain connects TRBV27 to TRBJ1-6; 9 bases map to TRBD1. The receptor was derived from a woman older than 75 with active or convalescent COVID-19. The sample was peripheral blood. CDR3 amino acids: CASSLPGQGSSPLHF. The DNA of the CDR3 is TGTGCCAGCAGTTTACCGGGACAGGGCTCTTCACCCCTCCACTTT.